The rows below give T cell receptor beta chains drawn from one sample of a study of blood T cells in healthy people across ages. Via MiXCR, TCRdb re-called the 5' RACE reads, giving one row per CDR3 protein. Here the sample spans over 1,500,000 distinct CDR3 sequences, around half being singletons. The sample was blood. The origin of the receptors is a woman aged 40 to 49 in good health. CDR3s include the opening cysteine and the closing phenylalanine or tryptophan. D genes are given only for firm matches. Only some rows state a clone size, as once, few, many or a class for expanded clones.

abundance: few
v_gene: TRBV6-2/TRBV6-3
j_gene: TRBJ1-2
d_gene: NA
CDR3nt: TGTGCCAGCAGTCGCGCCACAGGGACCTATGGCTACACCTTC
CDR3aa: CASSRATGTYGYTF

abundance: few
v_gene: TRBV12-3/TRBV12-4
j_gene: TRBJ2-6
d_gene: TRBD1
CDR3nt: TGTGCCAGCAGACGGACAGGGGGCGATTTTTTCTCTGGGGCCAACGTCCTGACTTTC
CDR3aa: CASRRTGGDFFSGANVLTF

abundance: few
v_gene: TRBV7-2
j_gene: TRBJ2-7
d_gene: NA
CDR3nt: TGTGCCAGCAGCTTAGCCGCGTTCTACGAGCAGTACTTC
CDR3aa: CASSLAAFYEQYF

abundance: NA
v_gene: TRBV28
j_gene: TRBJ1-2
d_gene: NA
CDR3nt: TGTGCCAGCAGTTCCTCAGGGAAAGAGGGCTATGGCTACACCTTC
CDR3aa: CASSSSGKEGYGYTF

abundance: NA
v_gene: TRBV7-3
j_gene: TRBJ1-2
d_gene: NA
CDR3nt: TGTGCCAGCAGCTCGTCACCAGGGTATGGCTACACCTTC
CDR3aa: CASSSSPGYGYTF

abundance: NA
v_gene: TRBV20-1
j_gene: TRBJ1-4
d_gene: NA
CDR3nt: TGCAGTGCTAGAGACAAACTAGGGGTGTGGGAAAAACTGTTTTTT
CDR3aa: CSARDKLGVWEKLFF

abundance: NA
v_gene: TRBV15
j_gene: TRBJ2-5
d_gene: NA
CDR3nt: TGTGCCACCAGCAGTGCGTCTGGGGCCGAAGAGACCCAGTACTTC
CDR3aa: CATSSASGAEETQYF

abundance: few
v_gene: TRBV10-3
j_gene: TRBJ1-2
d_gene: NA
CDR3nt: TGTGCCATCAGTGAGTCGACAGGTGGATGGGATGGCTACACCTTC
CDR3aa: CAISESTGGWDGYTF

abundance: few
v_gene: TRBV25-1
j_gene: TRBJ2-3
d_gene: NA
CDR3nt: TGTGCCAGCAGTGAGCCGGGACCCACAGATACGCAGTATTTT
CDR3aa: CASSEPGPTDTQYF

abundance: NA
v_gene: TRBV4-2
j_gene: TRBJ1-2
d_gene: TRBD1
CDR3nt: TGTGCCAGCAGCCCGCGGGACAGGGCAGTTTCGGATGGCTACACCTTC
CDR3aa: CASSPRDRAVSDGYTF